Sequencing of this T cell receptor beta chain was carried out in a study of shared clonotypes between healthy human individuals. Study outcomes and limitations: Naive CD4 clonotypes overlapped across a few donors at around 5%. Naive subsets, compared against memory subsets, generally had larger estimated richness values.

About this clone: Its antigen is unidentified.

The CDR3 runs to 15 residues. Germline V gives CDR1 LNHNV, CDR2 YYDKDF (reference sequence). The germline V and J ends were trimmed by 2 bases and 0 bases, with 11 bases remaining between them. TCRdb's copy holds only in-frame clones and misses some; the assay was immunoSEQ multiplex PCR. The profile shows 600,000 to 750,000 clones, about 90% of them singletons. J is TRBJ2-7 and V is TRBV15, with D possibly TRBD1 on 5 matching bases. This clonotype was obtained from a man between 18 and 35 years old in good health. Some clones in this sample may be carry-over from other donors' samples. Source material: memory CD8+ T cells from PBMCs. Subset denoted: CD45RO+ cells pooled with CCR7-negative TemRA cells. This chain's CDR3 is CATSRSADTSYEQYF. The DNA for the CDR3 is TGTGCCACCAGCAGATCCGCGGACACCTCCTACGAGCAGTACTTC.